The table lists the clone carrying this TCR beta chain with a count of one. At one end, the junction sequence differs from germline, possibly due to a read error. The CDR3 spans 19 residues. The germline gives CDR1 SGHAT, CDR2 FQNNGV. The source of the sample is a study of tumor and adjacent non-tumor tissue in lung cancer. About the research overall: Each sample yielded 4 million to 5 million productive TCRbeta reads on average.

This sample's RNA came from whole unsorted tissue. Three rounds of nested PCR, following a modified ARM-PCR protocol, produced the TCRbeta library. TCRdb reanalysed the multiplex PCR reads using MiXCR and keeps one entry per CDR3 protein. Of under 150,000 distinct CDR3 sequences listed, approximately 66% were seen once; the top ten hold 15% to 20%. The sequence derives from a man in his fifties or sixties with small cell lung cancer. The rearrangement uses TRBV11-2 and TRBJ2-1, with 14 bases matching TRBD2. Sequencing was performed on lung tumor tissue. For the CDR3, the DNA is TGTGCCAGCAGCTCCGGCGGGGGGACTAGCGGGAGTATCTACAATGAGCAGTCATTC. It codes for CASSSGGGTSGSIYNEQSF. Variable domain in full (rest from reference TRBV11-2 and TRBJ2-1): EAGVAQSPRYKIIEKRQSVAFWCNPISGHATLYWYQQILGQGPKLLIQFQNNGVVDDSQLPKDRFSAERLKGVDSTLKIQPAKLEDSAVYLCASSSGGGTSGSIYNEQSFGPGTRLTVL.